The 30 T cell receptor beta chains presented below share a single source sample, sequenced in a study of shared clonotypes between healthy human individuals. Produced via immunoSEQ multiplex PCR; TCRdb's table is partial and in-frame only. The sample holds a few million clones, 93% seen once. Naive-designated CD8 cells lacked CD45RO, were positively enriched for CCR7, and omitted terminally differentiated effector memory CD45RA+ cells. The specimen was naive CD8+ T cells from PBMCs. The receptors here all came from a man between 18 and 29 years old in good health. Some clones in this sample may be carry-over from other donors' samples.

This sequence joins TRBV12-5 and TRBJ2-1; D not certain. V lost 6 bases and J lost 8, with 11 bases in between. CDR1 is LGHNT and CDR2 is FRNRAP in the germline V gene. There are 12 residues in the CDR3. CDR3: CASGIGRDEQFF. The CDR3 DNA follows: TGTGCTAGTGGCATAGGCCGGGATGAGCAGTTCTTC.

The chain is built from TRBV29-1 and TRBJ1-2; D not resolved. V lost 5 bases, J lost 1 base, and 17 bases lay in between. Germline CDR1 SQVTM, CDR2 ANQGSEA. The CDR3 has 15 residues. The CDR3 reads CSVPIPGRSNYGYTF. The CDR3 DNA reads as TGCAGCGTTCCAATCCCCGGGCGGAGTAACTATGGCTACACCTTC.

The rearrangement joins TRBV27 to TRBJ1-1; no definite D call. The length of the CDR3 is 13 residues. V lost 7 bases to trimming and J lost 0 bases, with 9 bases between them. Germline assignment: CDR1 MNHEY and CDR2 SMNVEV (reference sequence). In DNA form, the CDR3 reads TGTGCCAGCACAGAGGGTCTGAACACTGAAGCTTTCTTT. This gives the protein CASTEGLNTEAFF.

The chain links TRBV28 to TRBJ2-1; D is perhaps TRBD1 or TRBD2 (5 bases each). Trimming cost V 6 bases and J 2 bases, with 14 bases left between them. The CDR3 consists of 15 residues. Germline V gene lookup returns CDR1 MDHEN and CDR2 SYDVKM. The CDR3 DNA sequence: TGTGCCAGCAGCCGGGACCTTTCAACCTACAATGAGCAGTTCTTC. Its translation is CASSRDLSTYNEQFF.

V usage is TRBV19 and J usage is TRBJ2-1; a weak D match, TRBD1 (6 bases). The CDR3 is made up of 14 amino acids. Trimming stripped 0 bases from V and 8 bases from J, with 11 bases between. Germline lookup yields CDR1 LNHDA and CDR2 SQIVND (reference sequence). The CDR3 loop is CASSIDRGLDEQFF. CDR3 DNA sequence: TGTGCCAGTAGTATAGATAGGGGGTTGGATGAGCAGTTCTTC.

This CDR3 is CSARDGAYEQYF. CDR3 sequence (DNA): TGCAGCGCTAGGGACGGTGCCTACGAGCAGTACTTC. V and J are TRBV29-1 and TRBJ2-7; either TRBD1 or TRBD2 may supply D (5 bases each). Trimming stripped 7 bases from V and 2 bases from J, with 12 bases between. Germline V gene lookup returns CDR1 SQVTM and CDR2 ANQGSEA. This CDR3 has 12 residues.

V and J are TRBV28 and TRBJ2-1, with a weak D call TRBD1 (5 bases). Trimming cost V 3 bases and J 3 bases, with 9 bases left between them. Germline CDR1 and CDR2: MDHEN and SYDVKM. The CDR3 extends over 14 amino acids. This CDR3 is CASSFDRLYNEQFF. CDR3 in DNA: TGTGCCAGCAGTTTCGACAGACTCTACAATGAGCAGTTCTTC.

This chain uses TRBV28 with TRBJ1-3, with D possibly TRBD1 on 6 matching bases. Trimming cost V 7 bases and J 4 bases, with 14 bases left between them. Germline CDR1 is MDHEN and CDR2 is SYDVKM. CDR3 length equals 14 residues. CDR3 region: CASKPGAGGNTIYF. CDR3 nucleotides: TGTGCCAGCAAGCCAGGGGCTGGGGGAAACACCATATATTTT.

The rearrangement joins TRBV5-1 to TRBJ2-2, with D unresolved. Germline loops: CDR1 SGHRS, CDR2 YFSETQ. This CDR3 contains 17 residues. Trimming removed 0 bases at V and 7 bases at J, with 19 bases between. The CDR3 loop reads CASSLAARSQPSGELFF. The CDR3 DNA is TGCGCCAGCAGCTTGGCCGCCAGGTCTCAGCCTAGCGGGGAGCTGTTTTTT.

This clone has just one count. V usage is TRBV29-1 and J usage is TRBJ1-2; D not certain. The CDR3 contains 11 residues. V was shortened by 7 bases and J by 0 bases, with 6 bases between the two germline ends. Germline CDR1 reads SQVTM; CDR2 reads ANQGSEA. The CDR3 loop reads CSDGTNYGYTF. The CDR3 region has the DNA TGCAGCGATGGAACTAACTATGGCTACACCTTC.

V and J are TRBV27 and TRBJ2-7, with 8 nucleotides matching TRBD1. Trimming cost V 3 bases and J 0 bases; bases outside gene matches: 4. The CDR3 is made up of 15 amino acids. The germline V gene encodes CDR1 MNHEY and CDR2 SMNVEV (reference sequence). The CDR3 nucleotides read TGTGCCAGCAGTTTTGGGACAGGTGGCTCCTACGAGCAGTACTTC. It specifies CASSFGTGGSYEQYF.

The chain combines TRBV27 with TRBJ2-5; a possible D gene is TRBD1 (5 bases). This CDR3 is 14 amino acids long. Germline lookup yields CDR1 MNHEY and CDR2 SMNVEV (reference sequence). Trimming took 3 bases from V and 2 from J, leaving 10 bases between them. The DNA for the CDR3 is TGTGCCAGCAGTTTTAACAGGCAACAAGAGACCCAGTACTTC. Encoded protein: CASSFNRQQETQYF.

The rearrangement uses TRBV5-8 and TRBJ2-1, with 11 bases identical to TRBD2. The V and J ends lost 1 base and 1 base, in that order; junction bases with no gene match: 1. The CDR3 is 16 residues long. Per germline, CDR1 SGHTS and CDR2 YDEGEE. In nucleotides, the CDR3 is TGTGCCAGCAGCTTGCGACTAGCGGGGTCCTACAATGAGCAGTTCTTC. This encodes CASSLRLAGSYNEQFF.

The chain uses TRBV7-9 and TRBJ2-7; D may be TRBD2 (5 bases). This CDR3 is 13 amino acids long. Looked up from germline, CDR1 is SEHNR and CDR2 is FQNEAQ (reference sequence). V was trimmed by 5 bases and J by 6 bases, leaving 14 bases between them. The CDR3: CASSPILAAEQYF. The CDR3 DNA sequence: TGTGCCAGCAGCCCTATTCTAGCAGCCGAGCAGTACTTC.

This rearrangement joins TRBV7-9 to TRBJ2-1, with 7 bases that match TRBD1. The germline V gene encodes CDR1 SEHNR and CDR2 FQNEAQ (reference sequence). There are 15 residues in the CDR3. V gave up 3 bases and J gave up 5 bases; unmatched junction bases: 7. The CDR3 spells CASSFNPGQNNEQFF. The CDR3 nucleotides are TGTGCCAGCAGCTTTAATCCGGGACAGAACAATGAGCAGTTCTTC.

J is TRBJ2-2 and V is TRBV7-8; 8 bases line up with TRBD1. The CDR3 is 17 residues long. V dropped 5 bases and J dropped 7; count of bases not matched to a gene: 15. Germline lookup yields CDR1 SGHVS and CDR2 FQNEAQ. In DNA, the CDR3 is TGTGCCAGCAGCATAACCCAGACAGGGGAGTATGGCGGGGAGCTGTTTTTT. This translates into CASSITQTGEYGGELFF.

This chain uses TRBV7-9 with TRBJ2-1, with D possibly being TRBD2 (5 bases). Per germline, CDR1 SEHNR and CDR2 FQNEAQ (reference sequence). Trimming took 6 bases from V and 9 from J, leaving 18 bases between them. CDR3 length: 14 amino acids. CDR3 nucleotides: TGTGCCAGCAGGGAGGCTGGTCCGGCAGGTGAGCAGTTCTTC. It is translated as CASREAGPAGEQFF.

The chain couples TRBV7-9 to TRBJ1-4; D gene uncertain. This CDR3 is built from 16 residues. V was clipped by 1 base and J by 8 bases, with 17 bases between them. CDR1 is SEHNR, CDR2 FQNEAQ, per germline (reference sequence). For the CDR3, the DNA is TGTGCCAGCAGCTTAGGCCCTATAGCAAAAGGGGAAAAACTGTTTTTT. Residues: CASSLGPIAKGEKLFF.

The chain combines TRBV27 with TRBJ1-4, with unresolved D. V lost 3 bases to trimming and J lost 7 bases, with 15 bases between them. This CDR3 spans 15 amino acids. Germline CDR1 is MNHEY and CDR2 is SMNVEV (reference sequence). CDR3 bases: TGTGCCAGCAGTTTGAGGCCTCCGATGGGTGAAAAACTGTTTTTT. It codes for CASSLRPPMGEKLFF.

This clone was counted a single time. V gene TRBV28 combines with J gene TRBJ1-4; D not certain. CDR1 and CDR2 (germline): MDHEN, SYDVKM. The length of the CDR3 is 14 residues. Trimming cost V 6 bases and J 3 bases, with 11 bases left between them. DNA for the CDR3: TGTGCCAGCAGCCTGCGGGTTCCTAATGAAAAACTGTTTTTT. Translation: CASSLRVPNEKLFF. Combining the CDR3 with reference TRBV28 and TRBJ1-4 gives the whole variable domain DVKVTQSSRYLVKRTGEKVFLECVQDMDHENMFWYRQDPGLGLRLIYFSYDVKMKEKGDIPEGYSVSREKKERFSLILESASTNQTSMYLCASSLRVPNEKLFFGSGTQLSVL.

V gene TRBV27 combines with J gene TRBJ2-1, with 11 bases aligning to TRBD2. The germline V gene has CDR1 MNHEY and CDR2 SMNVEV (reference sequence). CDR3 length: 15 amino acids. V trimming: 2 bases; J trimming: 7 bases; junction bases outside the gene matches: 4. The CDR3 region is CASSLLAGGFNEQFF. The CDR3 bases are TGTGCCAGCAGTTTACTAGCGGGAGGTTTTAATGAGCAGTTCTTC.

V usage is TRBV6-1 and J usage is TRBJ2-7; D remains unclear. V was trimmed by 8 bases and J by 1 base, leaving 12 bases between them. This CDR3 spans 13 amino acids. The germline gives CDR1 MNHNS, CDR2 SASEGT. CDR3 sequence reads: CASADRVSYEQYF. The CDR3, as DNA: TGTGCCAGCGCGGACCGGGTATCCTACGAGCAGTACTTC.

The chain recombines TRBV27 with TRBJ2-1; TRBD1 agrees at 7 bases. V lost 5 bases to trimming and J lost 2 bases; unmatched junction nucleotides: 6. Germline V gives CDR1 MNHEY, CDR2 SMNVEV (reference sequence). This CDR3 contains 15 residues. CDR3 sequence: CASSGRTGTYNEQFF. CDR3 sequence (DNA): TGTGCCAGCAGTGGGCGGACAGGCACCTACAATGAGCAGTTCTTC.

The chain couples TRBV28 to TRBJ1-1, with D uncertain. The CDR3 runs 15 residues. V was clipped by 3 bases and J by 4 bases, with 15 bases between them. Germline CDR1 is MDHEN and CDR2 is SYDVKM. The chain's CDR3 is CASSLWKGGGTEAFF. The CDR3 DNA follows: TGTGCCAGCAGTTTGTGGAAGGGAGGTGGCACTGAAGCTTTCTTT. The complete variable domain, with remaining parts taken from reference TRBV28 and TRBJ1-1, reads DVKVTQSSRYLVKRTGEKVFLECVQDMDHENMFWYRQDPGLGLRLIYFSYDVKMKEKGDIPEGYSVSREKKERFSLILESASTNQTSMYLCASSLWKGGGTEAFFGQGTRLTVV.

This sequence joins TRBV6-1 and TRBJ1-5; D possibly corresponds to TRBD1 (5 bases). This CDR3 comprises 15 residues. Trimming took off 8 bases at V and 0 bases at J, with 14 bases between the two ends. Per the germline V gene, CDR1 is MNHNS and CDR2 is SASEGT. This chain's CDR3 is CASGGRSYSNQPQHF. The CDR3 nucleotides read TGTGCCAGCGGGGGACGGTCTTATAGCAATCAGCCCCAGCATTTT.

The chain joins TRBV19 to TRBJ1-2, with D maybe TRBD1 (5 bases). Germline values: CDR1 LNHDA, CDR2 SQIVND (reference sequence). The V end lost 1 base, the J end lost 4 bases, and 16 bases lay between the germline ends. There are 16 residues in the CDR3. CDR3 residues: CASSIGREWGFYGYTF. Here the CDR3 DNA reads TGTGCCAGTAGTATAGGGCGAGAATGGGGCTTCTATGGCTACACCTTC.

This chain uses TRBV28 with TRBJ1-6, with D maybe TRBD1 (6 bases). This CDR3 comprises 14 residues. Looked up from germline, CDR1 is MDHEN and CDR2 is SYDVKM. V lost 5 bases and J 2 bases, leaving 7 bases between the germline ends. The CDR3 DNA sequence: TGTGCCAGCAGTCGGGACACCTATAATTCACCCCTCCACTTT. Translated, it gives CASSRDTYNSPLHF.

The genes are TRBV30 and TRBJ1-1; D unclear. The CDR3 runs 14 residues. CDR1 and CDR2 (germline): GTSNPN, SVGIG (reference sequence). V was trimmed by 3 bases and J by 0 bases, leaving 11 bases between them. The CDR3, as DNA: TGTGCCTGGAGCCCCTCGGCAGTGAACACTGAAGCTTTCTTT. Its translation: CAWSPSAVNTEAFF.

The chain employs TRBV2 and TRBJ2-1, with TRBD2 matching 7 bases. Germline V gene lookup returns CDR1 SNHLY and CDR2 FYNNEI. V lost 5 bases and J lost 3; bases outside the gene matches: 4. This CDR3 has 14 residues. The CDR3 sequence is CASSPRTSYNEQFF. As DNA, the CDR3 is TGTGCCAGCAGTCCCAGGACTAGCTACAATGAGCAGTTCTTC.

The rearrangement uses TRBV7-2 and TRBJ2-5; 9 bases are a match to TRBD2. This CDR3 is built from 18 residues. In germline, CDR1 is SGHTA, CDR2 FQGNSA. J lost 1 base, V lost 5 bases, and 14 bases had no gene match. The CDR3 sequence: CASSTPKEREVGQETQYF. In nucleotides, the CDR3 is TGTGCCAGCAGCACCCCGAAGGAGCGGGAGGTGGGCCAAGAGACCCAGTACTTC.